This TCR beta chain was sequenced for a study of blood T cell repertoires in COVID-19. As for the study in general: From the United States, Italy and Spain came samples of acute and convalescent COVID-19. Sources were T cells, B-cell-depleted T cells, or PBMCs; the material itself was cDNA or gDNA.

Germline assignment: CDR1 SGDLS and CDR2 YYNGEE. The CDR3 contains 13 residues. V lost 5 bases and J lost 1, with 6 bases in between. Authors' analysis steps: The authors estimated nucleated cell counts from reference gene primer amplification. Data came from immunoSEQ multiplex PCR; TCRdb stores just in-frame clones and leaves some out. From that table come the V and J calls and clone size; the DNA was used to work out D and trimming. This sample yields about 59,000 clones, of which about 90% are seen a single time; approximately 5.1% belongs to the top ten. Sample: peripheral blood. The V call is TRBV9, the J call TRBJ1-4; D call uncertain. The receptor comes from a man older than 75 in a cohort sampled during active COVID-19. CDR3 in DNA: TGTGCCAGCAGTCGAGGAACTAATGAAAAACTGTTTTTT. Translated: CASSRGTNEKLFF.